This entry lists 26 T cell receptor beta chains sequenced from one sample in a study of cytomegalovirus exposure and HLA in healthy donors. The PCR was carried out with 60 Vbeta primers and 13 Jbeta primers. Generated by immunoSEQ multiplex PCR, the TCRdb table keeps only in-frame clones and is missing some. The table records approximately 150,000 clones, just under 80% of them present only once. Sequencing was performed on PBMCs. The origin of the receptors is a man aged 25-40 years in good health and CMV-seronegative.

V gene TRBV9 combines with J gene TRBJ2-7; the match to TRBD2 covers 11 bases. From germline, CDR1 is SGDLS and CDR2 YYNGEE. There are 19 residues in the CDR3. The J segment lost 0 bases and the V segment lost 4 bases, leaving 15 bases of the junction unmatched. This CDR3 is CASSPLGSGRVGNSYEQYF. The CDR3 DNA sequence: TGTGCCAGCAGCCCTCTGGGTAGCGGGAGGGTCGGTAACTCCTACGAGCAGTACTTC.

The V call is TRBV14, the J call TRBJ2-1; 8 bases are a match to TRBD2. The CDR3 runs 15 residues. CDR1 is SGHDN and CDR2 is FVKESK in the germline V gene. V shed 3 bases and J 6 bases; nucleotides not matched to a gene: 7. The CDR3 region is CASSHPGGAGNEQFF. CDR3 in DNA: TGTGCCAGCAGCCATCCCGGGGGGGCGGGCAATGAGCAGTTCTTC.

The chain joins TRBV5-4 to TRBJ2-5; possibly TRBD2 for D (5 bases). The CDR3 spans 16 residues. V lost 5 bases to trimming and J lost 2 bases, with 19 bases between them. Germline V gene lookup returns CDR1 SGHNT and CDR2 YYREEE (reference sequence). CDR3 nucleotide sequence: TGTGCCAGCAGTAGTAGCGACTGGGAAGAACAAGAGACCCAGTACTTC. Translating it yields CASSSSDWEEQETQYF.

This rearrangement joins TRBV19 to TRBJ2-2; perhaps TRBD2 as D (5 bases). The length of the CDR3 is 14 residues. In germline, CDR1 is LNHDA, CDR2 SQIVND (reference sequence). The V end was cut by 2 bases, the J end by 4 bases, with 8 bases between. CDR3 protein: CASSITGSTGELFF. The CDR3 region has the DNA TGTGCCAGTAGTATAACGGGGTCCACCGGGGAGCTGTTTTTT.

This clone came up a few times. The CDR3 nucleotides read TGTGCCTGGAGTGCGGCTAGCTCAGAGACCCAGTACTTC. Its translation is CAWSAASSETQYF. This rearrangement joins TRBV30 to TRBJ2-5, with TRBD2 as a possible D gene (5 bases). V lost 1 base and J lost 4, with 10 bases in between. This CDR3 is 13 amino acids long. Looked up from germline, CDR1 is GTSNPN and CDR2 is SVGIG (reference sequence).

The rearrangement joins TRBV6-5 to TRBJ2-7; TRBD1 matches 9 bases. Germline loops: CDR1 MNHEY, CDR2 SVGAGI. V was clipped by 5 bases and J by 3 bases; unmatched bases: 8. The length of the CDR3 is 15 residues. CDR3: CASSTPGTGNYEQYF. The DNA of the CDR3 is TGTGCCAGCAGTACCCCCGGGACAGGGAACTACGAGCAGTACTTC.

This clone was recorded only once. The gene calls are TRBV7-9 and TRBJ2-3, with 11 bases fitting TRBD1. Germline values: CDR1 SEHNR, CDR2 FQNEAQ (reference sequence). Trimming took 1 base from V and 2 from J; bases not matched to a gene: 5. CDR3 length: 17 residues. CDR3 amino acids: CASSLVMDRGLTDTQYF. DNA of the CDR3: TGTGCCAGCAGCTTAGTAATGGACAGGGGGCTCACAGATACGCAGTATTTT.

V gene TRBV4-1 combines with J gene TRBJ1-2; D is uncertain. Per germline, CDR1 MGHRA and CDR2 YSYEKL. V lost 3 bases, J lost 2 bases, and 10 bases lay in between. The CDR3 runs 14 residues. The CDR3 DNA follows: TGCGCCAGCAGCCAGACTCCCGGGAACTATGGCTACACCTTC. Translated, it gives CASSQTPGNYGYTF.

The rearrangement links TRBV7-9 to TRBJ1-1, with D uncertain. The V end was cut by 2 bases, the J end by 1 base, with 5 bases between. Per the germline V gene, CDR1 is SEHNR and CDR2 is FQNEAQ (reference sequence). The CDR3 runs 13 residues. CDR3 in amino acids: CASSLSQNTEAFF. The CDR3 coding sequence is TGTGCCAGCAGCTTAAGCCAGAACACTGAAGCTTTCTTT.

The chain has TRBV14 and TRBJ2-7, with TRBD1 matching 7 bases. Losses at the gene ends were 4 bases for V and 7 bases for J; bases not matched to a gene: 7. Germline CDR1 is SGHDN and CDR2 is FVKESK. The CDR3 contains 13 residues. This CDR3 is CASSPYRDREQYF. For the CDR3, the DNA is TGTGCCAGCAGCCCTTACCGGGACAGAGAGCAGTACTTC.

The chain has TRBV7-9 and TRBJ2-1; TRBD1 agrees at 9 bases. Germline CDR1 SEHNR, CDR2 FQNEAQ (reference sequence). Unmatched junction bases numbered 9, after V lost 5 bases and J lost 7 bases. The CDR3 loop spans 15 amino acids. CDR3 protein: CASSPTSDRGNEQFF. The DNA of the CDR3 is TGTGCCAGCAGCCCAACCTCGGACAGGGGAAATGAGCAGTTCTTC.

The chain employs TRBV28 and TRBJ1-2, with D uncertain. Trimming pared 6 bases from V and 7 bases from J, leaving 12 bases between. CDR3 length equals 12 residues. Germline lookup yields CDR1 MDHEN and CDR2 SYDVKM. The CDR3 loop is CASSAQKRGYTF. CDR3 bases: TGTGCCAGCAGCGCGCAAAAACGTGGCTACACCTTC.

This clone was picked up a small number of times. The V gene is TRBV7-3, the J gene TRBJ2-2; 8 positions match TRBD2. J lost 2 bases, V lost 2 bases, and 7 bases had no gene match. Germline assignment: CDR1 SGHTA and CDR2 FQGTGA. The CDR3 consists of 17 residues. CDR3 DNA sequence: TGTGCCAGCAGCTTAGATCGAGCGGGAGTAAACACCGGGGAGCTGTTTTTT. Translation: CASSLDRAGVNTGELFF.

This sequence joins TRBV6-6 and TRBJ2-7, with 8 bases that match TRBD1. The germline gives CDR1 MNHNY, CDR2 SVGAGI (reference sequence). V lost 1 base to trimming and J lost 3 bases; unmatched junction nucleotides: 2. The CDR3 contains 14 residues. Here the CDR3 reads CASSYFTGGYEQYF. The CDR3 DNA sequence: TGTGCCAGCAGTTACTTTACAGGGGGCTACGAGCAGTACTTC.

The chain's CDR3 is CASSLFWTGTNYGYTF. The CDR3 DNA sequence: TGTGCCAGCAGTTTGTTCTGGACAGGGACGAACTATGGCTACACCTTC. The chain recombines TRBV27 with TRBJ1-2, with 8 nucleotides matching TRBD1. V trimming: 3 bases; J trimming: 2 bases; junction bases outside the gene matches: 8. Germline V gene data show CDR1 as MNHEY and CDR2 as SMNVEV (reference sequence). The CDR3 spans 16 residues.

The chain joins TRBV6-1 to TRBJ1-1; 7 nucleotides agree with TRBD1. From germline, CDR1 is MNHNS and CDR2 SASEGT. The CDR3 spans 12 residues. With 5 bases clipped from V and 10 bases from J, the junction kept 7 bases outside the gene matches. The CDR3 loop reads CASSLGGAAAFF. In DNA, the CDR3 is TGTGCCAGCAGTTTAGGGGGCGCGGCAGCTTTCTTT.

The CDR3 coding sequence is TGCGCCAGCAGCCCCAACAGGGCAGCTGGAAACACCATATATTTT. Protein: CASSPNRAAGNTIYF. This rearrangement joins TRBV4-3 to TRBJ1-3, with D possibly TRBD1 on 6 matching bases. Trimming stripped 4 bases from V and 2 bases from J, with 12 bases between. Germline values: CDR1 LGHNA, CDR2 YSLEER. The CDR3 contains 15 residues.

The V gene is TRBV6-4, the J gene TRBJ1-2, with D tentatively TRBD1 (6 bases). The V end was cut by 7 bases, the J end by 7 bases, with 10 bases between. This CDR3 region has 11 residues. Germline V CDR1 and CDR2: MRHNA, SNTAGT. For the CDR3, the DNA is TGTGCCAGCAAGGGGGTTAGTGGCTACACCTTC. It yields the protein CASKGVSGYTF.

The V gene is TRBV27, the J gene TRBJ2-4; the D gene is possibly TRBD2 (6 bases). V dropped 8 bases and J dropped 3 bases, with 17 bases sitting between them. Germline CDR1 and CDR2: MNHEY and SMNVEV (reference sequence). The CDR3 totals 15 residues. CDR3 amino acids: CASLPGGRGKNIQYF. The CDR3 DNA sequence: TGTGCCAGCCTACCCGGGGGTAGGGGCAAAAACATTCAGTACTTC.

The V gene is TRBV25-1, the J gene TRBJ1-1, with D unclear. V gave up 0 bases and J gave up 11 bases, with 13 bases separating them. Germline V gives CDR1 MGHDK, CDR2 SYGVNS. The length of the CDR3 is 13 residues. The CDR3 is CASSEYGGLNAFF. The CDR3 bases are TGTGCCAGCAGTGAATATGGAGGGTTGAATGCTTTCTTT. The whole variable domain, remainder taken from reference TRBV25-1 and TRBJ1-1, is EADIYQTPRYLVIGTGKKITLECSQTMGHDKMYWYQQDPGMELHLIHYSYGVNSTEKGDLSSESTVSRIRTEHFPLTLESARPSHTSQYLCASSEYGGLNAFFGQGTRLTVV.

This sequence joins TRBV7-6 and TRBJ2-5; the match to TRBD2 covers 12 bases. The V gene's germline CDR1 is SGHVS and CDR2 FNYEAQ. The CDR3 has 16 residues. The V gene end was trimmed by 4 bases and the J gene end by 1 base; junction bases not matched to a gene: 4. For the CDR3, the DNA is TGTGCCAGCAGCTCGAGACTAGCGGGAGTCCAAGAGACCCAGTACTTC. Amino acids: CASSSRLAGVQETQYF. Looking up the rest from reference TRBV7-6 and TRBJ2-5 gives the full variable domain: GAGVSQSPRYKVTKRGQDVALRCDPISGHVSLYWYRQALGQGPEFLTYFNYEAQQDKSGLPNDRFSAERPEGSISTLTIQRTEQRDSAMYRCASSSRLAGVQETQYFGPGTRLLVL.

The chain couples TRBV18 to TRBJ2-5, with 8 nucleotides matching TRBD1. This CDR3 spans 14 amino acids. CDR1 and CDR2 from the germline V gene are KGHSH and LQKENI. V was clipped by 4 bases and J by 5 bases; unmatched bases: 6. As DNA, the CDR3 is TGTGCCAGCTCACTGACAGGGGCGGGGGAGACCCAGTACTTC. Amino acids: CASSLTGAGETQYF.

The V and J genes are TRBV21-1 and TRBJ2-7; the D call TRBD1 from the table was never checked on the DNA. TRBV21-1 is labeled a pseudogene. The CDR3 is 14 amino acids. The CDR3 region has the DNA TGTGCCAGCAGCAAAGGGGGGCGGCCCTACGAGCAGTACTTC. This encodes CASSKGGRPYEQYF.

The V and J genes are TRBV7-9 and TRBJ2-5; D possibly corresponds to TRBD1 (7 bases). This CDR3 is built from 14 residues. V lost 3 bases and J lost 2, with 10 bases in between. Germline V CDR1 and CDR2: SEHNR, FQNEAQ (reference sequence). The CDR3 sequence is CASSFGGQQETQYF. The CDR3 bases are TGTGCCAGCAGCTTCGGGGGACAGCAAGAGACCCAGTACTTC.

This CDR3 is CATSRDLTSGYYEQYF. In DNA, the CDR3 is TGTGCCACCAGCAGAGATCTGACTAGCGGATACTACGAGCAGTACTTC. The rearrangement uses TRBV15 and TRBJ2-7; TRBD2 matches at 9 bases. V gave up 0 bases and J gave up 3 bases; unmatched junction bases: 6. The CDR3 consists of 16 residues. Germline V gives CDR1 LNHNV, CDR2 YYDKDF (reference sequence).

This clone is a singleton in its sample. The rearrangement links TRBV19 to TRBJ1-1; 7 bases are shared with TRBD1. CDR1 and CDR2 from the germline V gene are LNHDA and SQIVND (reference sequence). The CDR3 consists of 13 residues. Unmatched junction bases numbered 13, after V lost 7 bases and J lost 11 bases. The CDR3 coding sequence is TGTGCCAGTAAAACGACAGGGACGAGTGGCGCTTTCTTT. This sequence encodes CASKTTGTSGAFF.